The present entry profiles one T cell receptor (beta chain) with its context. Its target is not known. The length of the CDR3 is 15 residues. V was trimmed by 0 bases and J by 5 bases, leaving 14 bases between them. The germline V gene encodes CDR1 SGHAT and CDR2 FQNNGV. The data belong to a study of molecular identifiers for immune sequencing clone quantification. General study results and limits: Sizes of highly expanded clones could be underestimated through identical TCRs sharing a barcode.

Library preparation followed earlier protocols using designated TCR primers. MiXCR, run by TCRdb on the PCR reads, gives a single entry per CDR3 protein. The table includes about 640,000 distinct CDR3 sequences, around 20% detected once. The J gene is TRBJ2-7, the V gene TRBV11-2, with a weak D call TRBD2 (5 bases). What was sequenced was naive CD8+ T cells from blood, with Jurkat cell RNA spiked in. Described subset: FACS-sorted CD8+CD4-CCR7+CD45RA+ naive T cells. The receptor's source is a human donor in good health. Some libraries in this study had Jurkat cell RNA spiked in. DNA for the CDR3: TGTGCCAGCAGCTTAGAGGCATTCGGGATCCACGAGCAGTACTTC. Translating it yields CASSLEAFGIHEQYF. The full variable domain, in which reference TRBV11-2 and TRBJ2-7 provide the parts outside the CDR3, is EAGVAQSPRYKIIEKRQSVAFWCNPISGHATLYWYQQILGQGPKLLIQFQNNGVVDDSQLPKDRFSAERLKGVDSTLKIQPAKLEDSAVYLCASSLEAFGIHEQYFGPGTRLTVT.